Below, 21 T cell receptor beta chains from the same sample are listed, as sequenced in a study of T cell responses to AZD1222 COVID-19 vaccine. Clones were read by immunoSEQ multiplex PCR, and TCRdb kept only the in-frame ones, dropping some. The table lists around 120,000 clones, about 90% of them singletons, with roughly 7.4% in the top ten. The sequencing here drew on peripheral blood, taken on day 0 of AZD1222 vaccination. The receptors come from an adult in good health.

This CDR3 is CASSLAGGSRTGELFF. The CDR3, as DNA: TGTGCCAGCAGCTTAGCAGGCGGGAGTCGGACCGGGGAGCTGTTTTTT. The chain employs TRBV7-6 and TRBJ2-2; 7 positions match TRBD2. The ends lost 0 bases at V and 5 bases at J; junction bases unmatched: 6. This CDR3 has 16 residues. The germline V gene encodes CDR1 SGHVS and CDR2 FNYEAQ.

The CDR3 sequence: CASSLFVRGPQETQYF. In nucleotides, the CDR3 is TGCGCCAGCAGCTTGTTTGTGCGGGGGCCCCAAGAGACCCAGTACTTC. V is TRBV5-1 and J is TRBJ2-5; a weak D match, TRBD2 (7 bases). The germline CDR1 and CDR2 sequences are SGHRS and YFSETQ. Deletions cut 1 base from V and 1 base from J, with 14 bases between. The CDR3 has 16 residues.

This sequence joins TRBV9 and TRBJ1-5; D uncertain. Germline CDR1 reads SGDLS; CDR2 reads YYNGEE. The CDR3 extends over 11 amino acids. Trimming stripped 5 bases from V and 4 bases from J, with 4 bases between. The CDR3 region has the DNA TGTGCCAGCAGGCTAAATCAGCCCCAGCATTTT. Residues: CASRLNQPQHF.

This chain links TRBV28 with TRBJ1-1; TRBD1 might be the D (6 bases). Germline lookup yields CDR1 MDHEN and CDR2 SYDVKM. CDR3 size: 13 residues. Trimming shortened V by 2 bases and J by 5 bases, and 9 bases separated the two germline ends. The CDR3 here is CASSLEGVTEAFF. CDR3 nucleotides: TGTGCCAGCAGTTTAGAGGGGGTTACTGAAGCTTTCTTT.

This clone showed up many times. This chain links TRBV19 with TRBJ1-1, with D possibly TRBD1 on 5 matching bases. V shed 0 bases and J shed 5 bases, with 7 bases lying between them. The CDR3 consists of 13 residues. Per the germline V gene, CDR1 is LNHDA and CDR2 is SQIVND (reference sequence). The CDR3 nucleotides read TGTGCCAGTAGTATAGATGGGGCGACTGAAGCTTTCTTT. As protein: CASSIDGATEAFF.

V and J are TRBV7-9 and TRBJ1-3; D uncertain. The germline V and J ends were trimmed by 7 bases and 4 bases, with 8 bases remaining between them. The CDR3 is made up of 12 amino acids. CDR1 is SEHNR, CDR2 FQNEAQ, per germline (reference sequence). This CDR3 is CASTPSGNTIYF. The CDR3 DNA reads TGTGCCAGCACCCCGTCAGGAAACACCATATATTTT.

The chain carries TRBV27 and TRBJ2-7; 9 bases are shared with TRBD2. V shed 5 bases, J shed 4 bases, and the junction held 3 bases outside the gene matches. This CDR3 contains 13 residues. The germline gives CDR1 MNHEY, CDR2 SMNVEV (reference sequence). This CDR3 is CASSLSGRYEQYF. In DNA, the CDR3 is TGTGCCAGCAGTCTAAGCGGGAGGTACGAGCAGTACTTC.

This chain connects TRBV20-1 to TRBJ1-2; TRBD1 aligns across 8 bases. Germline V gene lookup returns CDR1 DFQATT and CDR2 SNEGSKA (reference sequence). The CDR3 covers 11 residues. The V segment lost 5 bases and the J segment 8 bases; nucleotides outside the gene matches: 4. In nucleotides, the CDR3 is TGCAGTGCTTGGGGGACAGGAGGCTACACCTTC. It is translated as CSAWGTGGYTF.

This clone was recorded only once. The chain couples TRBV13 to TRBJ2-3; unclear D gene. Germline V gene sequence: CDR1 PRHDT, CDR2 FYEKMQ (reference sequence). V lost 0 bases, J lost 6 bases, and 13 bases lay in between. This CDR3 spans 15 amino acids. The CDR3 loop reads CASSLGDTNPDTQYF. CDR3 sequence (DNA): TGTGCCAGCAGCTTAGGTGACACGAACCCCGATACGCAGTATTTT.

This chain uses TRBV2 with TRBJ2-7; 9 bases match TRBD1. The CDR3 totals 13 residues. Trimming took 4 bases from V and 4 from J; bases not matched to a gene: 2. Germline loops: CDR1 SNHLY, CDR2 FYNNEI. CDR3: CASSGGQGYEQYF. The DNA for the CDR3 is TGTGCCAGCAGTGGTGGACAGGGGTACGAGCAGTACTTC. The entire variable domain, with the rest obtained from reference TRBV2 and TRBJ2-7, is as follows: EPEVTQTPSHQVTQMGQEVILRCVPISNHLYFYWYRQILGQKVEFLVSFYNNEISEKSEIFDDQFSVERPDGSNFTLKIRSTKLEDSAMYFCASSGGQGYEQYFGPGTRLTVT.

This chain uses TRBV9 with TRBJ1-4; D is possibly TRBD1 (6 bases). Trimming removed 0 bases from V and 8 bases from J, with 14 bases in between. From germline, CDR1 is SGDLS and CDR2 YYNGEE. This CDR3 spans 15 amino acids. CDR3 loop: CASSVAYREGEKLFF. The DNA of the CDR3 is TGTGCCAGCAGCGTAGCCTACAGGGAGGGAGAAAAACTGTTTTTT.

V and J are TRBV30 and TRBJ1-2; D remains ambiguous. V lost 3 bases and J lost 4, with 9 bases in between. The germline CDR1 and CDR2 sequences are GTSNPN and SVGIG (reference sequence). The CDR3 length is 12 residues. CDR3 in amino acids: CAWRTKVYGYTF. The CDR3 nucleotides read TGTGCCTGGAGGACGAAGGTCTATGGCTACACCTTC.

The gene calls are TRBV7-9 and TRBJ1-1, with TRBD1 as a possible D gene (6 bases). CDR3 size: 14 residues. V lost 5 bases, J lost 5 bases, and 15 bases lay in between. The germline gives CDR1 SEHNR, CDR2 FQNEAQ (reference sequence). CDR3 nucleotides: TGTGCCAGCAGCCGCAGCGGGGGGCGGACTGAAGCTTTCTTT. This codes for CASSRSGGRTEAFF.

V usage is TRBV28 and J usage is TRBJ2-5; 7 nucleotides align to TRBD2. J lost 5 bases, V lost 7 bases, and 4 bases had no gene match. The CDR3 covers 12 residues. Germline CDR1 and CDR2: MDHEN and SYDVKM. The CDR3: CASTWGGETQYF. CDR3 in DNA: TGTGCCAGCACCTGGGGAGGGGAGACCCAGTACTTC.

V gene TRBV28 combines with J gene TRBJ1-1; D gene uncertain. CDR1 is MDHEN and CDR2 is SYDVKM in the germline V gene. The V end lost 8 bases, the J end lost 3 bases, and 10 bases lay between the germline ends. The CDR3 consists of 12 residues. For the CDR3, the DNA is TGTGCCAGCTGTAGCCTCGACACTGAAGCTTTCTTT. The encoded protein is CASCSLDTEAFF.

The chain couples TRBV9 to TRBJ1-2, with 7 bases lining up with TRBD1. The CDR3 consists of 15 residues. Germline V gives CDR1 SGDLS, CDR2 YYNGEE. After removal of 3 bases from V and 1 base from J, the junction contained 6 bases not matched to a gene. The CDR3 coding sequence is TGTGCCAGCAGCGCGGGACAGCCCCTTAACTATGGCTACACCTTC. Translating gives CASSAGQPLNYGYTF.

The rearrangement joins TRBV25-1 to TRBJ1-1, with TRBD1 matching 7 bases. The junction had 6 bases not matched to a gene; V was cut back by 10 bases and J by 1 base. The germline V gene has CDR1 MGHDK and CDR2 SYGVNS. The CDR3 spans 13 residues. This CDR3 is CATRGTANTEAFF. DNA for the CDR3: TGTGCCACCCGCGGGACAGCGAACACTGAAGCTTTCTTT.

The rearrangement joins TRBV28 to TRBJ2-2, with TRBD2 matching over 13 bases. Germline V gene sequence: CDR1 MDHEN, CDR2 SYDVKM. The CDR3 spans 15 residues. With V trimmed by 11 bases and J by 3 bases, 6 bases remained unmatched. This chain's CDR3 is CASRTSGGDTGELFF. The CDR3 DNA is TGTGCCTCCCGGACTAGCGGGGGCGACACCGGGGAGCTGTTTTTT. Full variable domain (missing parts from reference TRBV28 and TRBJ2-2): DVKVTQSSRYLVKRTGEKVFLECVQDMDHENMFWYRQDPGLGLRLIYFSYDVKMKEKGDIPEGYSVSREKKERFSLILESASTNQTSMYLCASRTSGGDTGELFFGEGSRLTVL.

The chain carries TRBV7-9 and TRBJ1-5, with 8 nucleotides matching TRBD1. This CDR3 has 16 residues. The ends lost 4 bases at V and 2 bases at J; junction bases unmatched: 7. Germline V gene lookup returns CDR1 SEHNR and CDR2 FQNEAQ (reference sequence). CDR3 sequence reads: CASSSQGALGNQPQHF. The CDR3 DNA follows: TGTGCCAGCAGCTCGCAGGGGGCTCTGGGCAATCAGCCCCAGCATTTT. The variable domain in full, with the rest retrieved from reference TRBV7-9 and TRBJ1-5, is DTGVSQNPRHKITKRGQNVTFRCDPISEHNRLYWYRQTLGQGPEFLTYFQNEAQLEKSRLLSDRFSAERPKGSFSTLEIQRTEQGDSAMYLCASSSQGALGNQPQHFGDGTRLSIL.

About this clone itself: Other DNA sequences from this sample encode an identical CDR3 as well. The chain couples TRBV3-1 (or the pseudogene TRBV3-2) to TRBJ2-3; D gene ambiguous. In germline, CDR1 is LGHDT, CDR2 YNNKEL (reference sequence). The CDR3 contains 11 residues. The V end was cut by 4 bases, the J end by 3 bases, with 2 bases between. CDR3 residues: CASSLTDTQYF. The CDR3 region has the DNA TGTGCCAGCAGCCTTACAGATACGCAGTATTTT.

This rearrangement joins TRBV21-1 to TRBJ2-7; the listed D gene, TRBD2, was not tested against the DNA. TRBV21-1 is given as a pseudogene. There are 14 residues in the CDR3. CDR3 in amino acids: CASSFSGRRDEQYF. The CDR3 DNA sequence: TGTGCCAGCAGCTTCTCAGGTAGGAGGGACGAGCAGTACTTC.